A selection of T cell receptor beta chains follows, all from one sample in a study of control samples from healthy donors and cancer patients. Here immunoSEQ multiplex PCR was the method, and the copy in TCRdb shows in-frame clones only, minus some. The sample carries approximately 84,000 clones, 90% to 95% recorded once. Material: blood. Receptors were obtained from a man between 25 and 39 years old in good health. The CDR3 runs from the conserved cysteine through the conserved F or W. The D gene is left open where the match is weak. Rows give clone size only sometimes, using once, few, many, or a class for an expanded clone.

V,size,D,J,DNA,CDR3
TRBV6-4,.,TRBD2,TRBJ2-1,TGTGCCAGCAGTGACTCCACTAGCGGGCACAATGAGCAGTTCTTC,CASSDSTSGHNEQFF
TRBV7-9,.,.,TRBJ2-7,TGTGCCAGCAGCTCATACCGTTATACCTACGAGCAGTACTTC,CASSSYRYTYEQYF
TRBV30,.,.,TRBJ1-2,TGTGCCTGGAGTGGAGAACAGGGTTTGTCGGCGTATGGCTACACCTTC,CAWSGEQGLSAYGYTF
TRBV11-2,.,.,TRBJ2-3,TGTGCCAGCAGCCGAGACTACACAGATACGCAGTATTTT,CASSRDYTDTQYF
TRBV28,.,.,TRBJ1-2,TGTGCCAGCAGTTTATCCCTAGGACCCCCAGCTAACTATGGCTACACCTTC,CASSLSLGPPANYGYTF
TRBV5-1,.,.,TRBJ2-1,TGCGCCAGCAGCTTGGGGGGTTTCTCCTACAATGAGCAGTTCTTC,CASSLGGFSYNEQFF
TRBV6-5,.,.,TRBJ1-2,TGTGCCAGCAGTTACCGGGGGGCCCATGGCTACACCTTC,CASSYRGAHGYTF
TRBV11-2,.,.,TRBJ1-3,TGTGCCAGCATCCCCGCAGGGACAATTCATTCTGGAAACACCATATATTTT,CASIPAGTIHSGNTIYF
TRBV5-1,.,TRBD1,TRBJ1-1,TGCGCCAGCAGCTTGGCAGGGGGCTCTCAAGAAGCTTTCTTT,CASSLAGGSQEAFF
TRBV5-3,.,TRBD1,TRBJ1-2,TGTGCCAGAAGCCATCCCTGGGACAGGGTTAACTATGGCTACACCTTC,CARSHPWDRVNYGYTF
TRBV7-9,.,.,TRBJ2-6,TGTGCCAGCAGCTCTGTTGGGTCTGGGGCCAACGTCCTGACTTTC,CASSSVGSGANVLTF
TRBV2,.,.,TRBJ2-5,TGTGCCAGCAGTGAAGAATCCGGACACACGGAGACCCAGTACTTC,CASSEESGHTETQYF
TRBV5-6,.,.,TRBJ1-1,TGTGCCAGCAGCTTGGGGCAGGTTAGAGGGCACACTGAAGCTTTCTTT,CASSLGQVRGHTEAFF
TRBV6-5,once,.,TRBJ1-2,TGTGCCAGCAGTTCCCGATCGGAATCTAACTATGGCTACACCTTC,CASSSRSESNYGYTF
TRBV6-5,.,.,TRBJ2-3,TGTGCCAGCAGGGCCTGGAACATTCGAACAGATACGCAGTATTTT,CASRAWNIRTDTQYF
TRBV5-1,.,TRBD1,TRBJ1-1,TGCGCCAGCAGCTTGGAGGGGGCCTATAACACTGAAGCTTTCTTT,CASSLEGAYNTEAFF
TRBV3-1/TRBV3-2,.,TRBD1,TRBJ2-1,TGTGCCAGCAGCCAAGATCCCGGACAGGGATACAATGAGCAGTTCTTC,CASSQDPGQGYNEQFF
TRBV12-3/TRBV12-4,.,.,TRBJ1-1,TGTGCCGGTCGTGTAGGGGTGAACACTGAAGCTTTCTTT,CAGRVGVNTEAFF
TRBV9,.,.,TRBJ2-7,TGTGCCAGCAGCCCCGGGCAGATCGGCGAGCAGTACTTC,CASSPGQIGEQYF
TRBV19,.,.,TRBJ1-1,TGTGCCAGTAGTATAGCGGGGTTTACTGAAGCTTTCTTT,CASSIAGFTEAFF
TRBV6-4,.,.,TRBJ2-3,TGTGCCAGCAGTGACTCACCCAGTCCTAGCACAGATACGCAGTATTTT,CASSDSPSPSTDTQYF
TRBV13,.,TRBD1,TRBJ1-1,TGTGCCAGCAGCTTAGAGACAGGGGTGGGAATGAACACTGAAGCTTTCTTT,CASSLETGVGMNTEAFF
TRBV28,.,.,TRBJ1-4,TGTGCCACTGTGGCCCGATCAAGGGAAAAACTGTTTTTT,CATVARSREKLFF
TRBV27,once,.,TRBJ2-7,TGTGCCAGCAGTACCCAGGGGCGCATCCCGTACGAGCAGTACTTC,CASSTQGRIPYEQYF
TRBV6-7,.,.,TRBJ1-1,TGTGCCAGCAGTTCGGCCACTGAAGCTTTCTTT,CASSSATEAFF
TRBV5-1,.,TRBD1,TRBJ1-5,TGCGCCAGCAGCCCGGGACAGAACAATCAGCCCCAGCATTTT,CASSPGQNNQPQHF
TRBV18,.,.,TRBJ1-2,TGTGCCAGCTCACCCGGAACAGATTATGGCTACACCTTC,CASSPGTDYGYTF
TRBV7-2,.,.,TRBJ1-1,TGTGCCAGCAGCTTAGTGGCTTTGAACACTGAAGCTTTCTTT,CASSLVALNTEAFF
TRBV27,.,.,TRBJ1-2,TGTGCCAGCAGTTTAAAGCCAGGGAAGGGCTATGGCTACACCTTC,CASSLKPGKGYGYTF
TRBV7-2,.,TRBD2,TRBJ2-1,TGTGCCAGCAGCTTATTCGTAGCGGGGGCAAACAATGAGCAGTTCTTC,CASSLFVAGANNEQFF
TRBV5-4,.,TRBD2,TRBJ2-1,TGTGCCAGCAGTTCCGGGACTAGCGGGGGGGCCTACAATGAGCAGTTCTTC,CASSSGTSGGAYNEQFF
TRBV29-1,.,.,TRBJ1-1,TGCAGCGCTGGCAGGAGTCCTGAAGCTTTCTTT,CSAGRSPEAFF
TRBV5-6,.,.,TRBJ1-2,TGTGCCAGCAGCTTGAGAGGACGGGACTATGGCTACACCTTC,CASSLRGRDYGYTF
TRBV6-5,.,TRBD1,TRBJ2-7,TGTGCCAGCAGTTACTCCCGGACAGGGGGCGGCGAGCAGTACTTC,CASSYSRTGGGEQYF
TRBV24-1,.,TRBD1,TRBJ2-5,TGTGCCACCAGTGATTTATGGGACAGGTACCAAGAGACCCAGTACTTC,CATSDLWDRYQETQYF